In this sample, the clone carrying this TCR gamma chain turned up a few times. The target antigen is unknown. After alphabeta T cell depletion, CD3+ Vdelta1+ Vdelta2- thymocytes were sorted. Between roughly 98% and 99.6% of sorted thymocytes were Vdelta1+. Germline V gene lookup returns CDR1 VTNTFY and CDR2 YDVSTARD (reference sequence). The ends lost 1 base at V and 9 bases at J; junction bases unmatched: 9. The CDR3 is 13 residues long. This sample was included in a study of Vδ1+ human thymocytes. The template was reverse-transcribed extracted RNA. Multiplex PCR used pooled V-gene forward primers and a constant-region reverse primer to amplify CDR3s. TCRdb reprocessed the multiplex PCR reads through CATT. Of about 36,000 gamma-chain clones in the sample, 20% were seen once. General study results and limits: Thymic TRG and TRD repertoires appeared highly polyclonal. Thymic delta-chain repertoires held around 20% Vdelta2 sequences and few Vdelta3, despite high sort purity.

The sequenced sample consisted of Vdelta1+ gamma-delta thymocytes from the thymus. Subset in this sample: FACS-sorted CD3+ TCRalphabeta- TCRVdelta1+ TCRVdelta2- thymocytes. The clonotype was recovered from a girl under two years old who had congenital heart surgery. The chain links TRGV3 to TRGJ1 or TRGJ2. CDR3 bases: TGTGCCACCTGGGACAGTCTTGGGGGTAAGAAACTCTTT. Protein: CATWDSLGGKKLF.